The 13 T cell receptor beta chains below come from one sample, sequenced in a study of OX40 agonist ivuxolimab in advanced cancers. Profiled with immunoSEQ multiplex PCR; TCRdb holds only in-frame clones, not every one. The sample gives tens of thousands of clones, 84% of which show up once; 2% to 2.5% is in the top ten. The source was CD4+ or CD8+ T cells sorted from blood, collected in a trial of the OX40 agonist ivuxolimab. These receptors were collected from an adult with an advanced solid tumor such as melanoma, head and neck, liver or kidney cancer.

J is TRBJ2-3 and V is TRBV9, with D unclear. This CDR3 region has 12 residues. Germline loops: CDR1 SGDLS, CDR2 YYNGEE. Trimming took off 0 bases at V and 6 bases at J, with 5 bases between the two ends. The CDR3 region is CASSVDPDTQYF. Here the CDR3 DNA reads TGTGCCAGCAGCGTAGACCCGGATACGCAGTATTTT.

The chain is built from TRBV5-1 and TRBJ2-3; 8 bases agree with TRBD2. The germline gives CDR1 SGHRS, CDR2 YFSETQ. V shed 2 bases, J shed 3 bases, and the junction held 5 bases outside the gene matches. CDR3 size: 15 residues. The CDR3: CASSFGSGVTDTQYF. CDR3 in DNA: TGCGCCAGCAGCTTTGGTAGCGGGGTTACAGATACGCAGTATTTT.

The chain combines TRBV6-1 with TRBJ2-2, with D possibly called TRBD1 or TRBD2 (5 bases each). Germline loops: CDR1 MNHNS, CDR2 SASEGT. The germline V and J ends were trimmed by 1 base and 4 bases, with 10 bases remaining between them. The CDR3 is 15 residues long. CDR3 nucleotide sequence: TGTGCCAGCAGTGAAGATTGGGGGAGCACCGGGGAGCTGTTTTTT. Translating gives CASSEDWGSTGELFF.

Only one count was recorded for this clone. The chain is built from TRBV15 and TRBJ1-4; D remains unclear. The CDR3 is 14 residues long. Trimming pared 0 bases from V and 8 bases from J, leaving 10 bases between. Germline CDR1 LNHNV, CDR2 YYDKDF (reference sequence). The CDR3 protein is CATSREVSIEKLFF. CDR3 DNA: TGTGCCACCAGCAGAGAAGTATCCATAGAAAAACTGTTTTTT.

The chain couples TRBV5-6 to TRBJ2-5; D possibly corresponds to TRBD2 (5 bases). V was shortened by 4 bases and J by 3 bases, with 13 bases between the two germline ends. This CDR3 comprises 14 residues. Per the germline V gene, CDR1 is SGHDT and CDR2 is YYEEEE. The CDR3 DNA reads TGTGCCAGCAGCCAAGGATCAGCGGAAGAGACCCAGTACTTC. Protein product: CASSQGSAEETQYF. Supplemented by reference TRBV5-6 and TRBJ2-5, the full variable domain reads DAGVTQSPTHLIKTRGQQVTLRCSPKSGHDTVSWYQQALGQGPQFIFQYYEEEERQRGNFPDRFSGHQFPNYSSELNVNALLLGDSALYLCASSQGSAEETQYFGPGTRLLVL.

The chain carries TRBV19 and TRBJ2-2; TRBD2 matches at 9 bases. V was clipped by 3 bases and J by 4 bases; unmatched bases: 6. Germline V lookup: CDR1 LNHDA, CDR2 SQIVND (reference sequence). This CDR3 contains 16 residues. The CDR3 DNA follows: TGTGCCAGTAGTATGTTAGCGGGGGTTACCACCGGGGAGCTGTTTTTT. Amino acid sequence: CASSMLAGVTTGELFF.

This clone was observed once. The chain employs TRBV7-6 and TRBJ1-4; maybe TRBD1 (6 bases). CDR1 and CDR2 from the germline V gene are SGHVS and FNYEAQ. The CDR3 runs 15 residues. V gave up 1 base and J gave up 8 bases, with 14 bases separating them. This chain's CDR3 is CASSLVHLGGEKLFF. CDR3 bases: TGTGCCAGCAGCTTAGTCCATCTGGGGGGCGAAAAACTGTTTTTT.

V gene TRBV10-3 combines with J gene TRBJ2-7; no definite D call. CDR1 and CDR2 (germline): ENHRY, SYGVKD. The CDR3 has 13 amino acids. V lost 7 bases and J lost 3, with 13 bases in between. The CDR3 region has the DNA TGTGCCATCAATCTCAAGCGAGACTACGAGCAGTACTTC. It codes for CAINLKRDYEQYF.

The chain recombines TRBV5-6 with TRBJ2-3; D gene uncertain. CDR1 and CDR2 (germline): SGHDT, YYEEEE. Trimming pared 1 base from V and 4 bases from J, leaving 7 bases between. The CDR3 covers 13 residues. CDR3 in amino acids: CASSLRLPDTQYF. The CDR3 DNA reads as TGTGCCAGCAGCTTGAGACTGCCAGATACGCAGTATTTT. Filled out from reference TRBV5-6 and TRBJ2-3, the complete variable domain reads DAGVTQSPTHLIKTRGQQVTLRCSPKSGHDTVSWYQQALGQGPQFIFQYYEEEERQRGNFPDRFSGHQFPNYSSELNVNALLLGDSALYLCASSLRLPDTQYFGPGTRLTVL.

J is TRBJ2-2 and V is TRBV4-1; 16 bases agree with TRBD2. This CDR3 comprises 18 residues. Germline V gene sequence: CDR1 MGHRA, CDR2 YSYEKL. The ends lost 4 bases at V and 4 bases at J; junction bases unmatched: 6. This CDR3 reads CASSPGTSGRGGTGELFF. CDR3 coding DNA: TGCGCCAGCAGCCCCGGGACTAGCGGGAGGGGAGGCACCGGGGAGCTGTTTTTT.

The rearrangement links TRBV10-3 to TRBJ2-2; 7 nucleotides match TRBD2. The J segment lost 0 bases and the V segment lost 2 bases, leaving 0 bases of the junction unmatched. This CDR3 region has 15 residues. Germline loops: CDR1 ENHRY, CDR2 SYGVKD. DNA of the CDR3: TGTGCCATCAGTGAGACTAGCGCGAACACCGGGGAGCTGTTTTTT. Amino acids: CAISETSANTGELFF.

The CDR3 DNA reads TGTGCCAGCAGCTTAGTAAGCCGACTAGCGGGAGGATCCTACGAGCAGTACTTC. Its translation: CASSLVSRLAGGSYEQYF. V is TRBV7-2 and J is TRBJ2-7; TRBD2 matches 13 bases. Trimming took 1 base from V and 1 from J; bases not matched to a gene: 7. This CDR3 is 18 amino acids long. Germline CDR1 SGHTA, CDR2 FQGNSA.

The chain recombines TRBV15 with TRBJ1-1; D may be TRBD1 (5 bases). Trimming left V 3 bases short and J 3 bases short, with 20 bases between. The CDR3 spans 17 residues. Germline CDR1 and CDR2: LNHNV and YYDKDF (reference sequence). This chain's CDR3 is CATSRVFPGLGDTEAFF. The CDR3 nucleotides read TGTGCCACCAGCAGGGTATTCCCGGGACTGGGAGACACTGAAGCTTTCTTT.